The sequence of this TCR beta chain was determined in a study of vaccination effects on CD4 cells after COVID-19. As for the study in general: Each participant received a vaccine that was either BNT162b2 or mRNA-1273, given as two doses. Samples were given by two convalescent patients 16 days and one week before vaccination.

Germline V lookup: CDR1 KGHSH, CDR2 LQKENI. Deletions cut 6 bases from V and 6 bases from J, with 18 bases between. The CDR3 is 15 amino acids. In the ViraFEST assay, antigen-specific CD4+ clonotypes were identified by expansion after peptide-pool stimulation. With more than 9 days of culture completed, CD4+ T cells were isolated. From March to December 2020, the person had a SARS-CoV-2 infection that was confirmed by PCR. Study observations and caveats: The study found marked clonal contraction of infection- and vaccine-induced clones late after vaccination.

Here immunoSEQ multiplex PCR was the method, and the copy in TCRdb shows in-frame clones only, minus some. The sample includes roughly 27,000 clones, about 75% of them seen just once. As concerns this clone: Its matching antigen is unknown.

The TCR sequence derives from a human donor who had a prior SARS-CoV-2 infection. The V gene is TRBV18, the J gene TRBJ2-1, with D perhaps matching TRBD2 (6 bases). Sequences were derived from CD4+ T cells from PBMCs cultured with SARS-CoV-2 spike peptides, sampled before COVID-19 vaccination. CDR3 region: CASSLGGSGVNEQFF. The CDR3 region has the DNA TGTGCCAGCTCCCTGGGGGGTAGCGGCGTCAATGAGCAGTTCTTC.